The 10 T cell receptor beta chains below all came from one sample that was sequenced in a study of blood T cells in healthy people across ages. It was with a sample-barcoded 5' primer and a J-beta primer mix that a second PCR of roughly 7 to 12 cycles was run. MiXCR was run by TCRdb on the 5' RACE reads, yielding one entry per CDR3 protein. The sample has 550,000 to 700,000 distinct CDR3 sequences, 25% to 30% seen once. The sequencing sample was made of blood. These receptors were obtained from a woman in her sixties or seventies in good health.

The rearrangement links TRBV9 to TRBJ1-3; D is unclear. The germline V gene encodes CDR1 SGDLS and CDR2 YYNGEE. V was cut by 2 bases and J by 0 bases, with 15 bases left in between. This CDR3 has 17 residues. DNA of the CDR3: TGTGCCAGCAGCGTTTCCCCGACGCCTAGCTCTGGAAACACCATATATTTT. Residues: CASSVSPTPSSGNTIYF. The variable domain in full, completed from reference TRBV9 and TRBJ1-3, reads DSGVTQTPKHLITATGQRVTLRCSPRSGDLSVYWYQQSLDQGLQFLIQYYNGEERAKGNILERFSAQQFPDLHSELNLSSLELGDSALYFCASSVSPTPSSGNTIYFGEGSWLTVV.

In its sample, this clonotype was seen a few times. The chain joins TRBV15 to TRBJ1-4; 7 nucleotides agree with TRBD1. The germline V gene encodes CDR1 LNHNV and CDR2 YYDKDF (reference sequence). Trimming took 2 bases from V and 5 from J; bases not matched to a gene: 5. The CDR3 consists of 15 residues. CDR3: CATSRLGQPNEKLFF. DNA of the CDR3: TGTGCCACCAGCAGATTGGGACAGCCGAATGAAAAACTGTTTTTT.

The chain employs TRBV5-4 and TRBJ2-5; D may be TRBD1 (5 bases). The CDR3 consists of 13 residues. Trimming pared 4 bases from V and 9 bases from J, leaving 16 bases between. Germline-derived CDR1 and CDR2 are SGHNT and YYREEE (reference sequence). The CDR3 loop is CASSPDKYLAQYF. CDR3 coding DNA: TGTGCCAGCAGCCCGGACAAGTACCTGGCCCAGTACTTC.

J is TRBJ2-7 and V is TRBV12-3 or TRBV12-4, with D perhaps TRBD1 (5 bases). Between the trimmed V and J ends, which lost 5 bases and 2 bases, there was a span of 13 bases. The CDR3 has 14 residues. The DNA for the CDR3 is TGTGCCAGCAGTACGAGTCAGGGAACCTACGAGCAGTACTTC. Its protein is CASSTSQGTYEQYF.

V gene TRBV19 combines with J gene TRBJ2-2, with D hard to call. Trimming shortened V by 4 bases and J by 6 bases, and 9 bases separated the two germline ends. CDR1 and CDR2 from the germline V gene are LNHDA and SQIVND (reference sequence). The CDR3 is 13 residues long. The CDR3 nucleotides read TGTGCCAGTAGTAGTCCGGTCCCCGGGGAGCTGTTTTTT. This sequence encodes CASSSPVPGELFF.

This rearrangement joins TRBV9 to TRBJ1-3; possibly TRBD1 for D (5 bases). V lost 3 bases, J lost 1 base, and 20 bases lay in between. The CDR3 runs to 18 residues. Germline V gene lookup returns CDR1 SGDLS and CDR2 YYNGEE. The DNA for the CDR3 is TGTGCCAGCAGCGCAACCGGGACTGGGATGTTATCTGGAAACACCATATATTTT. Residues: CASSATGTGMLSGNTIYF.

V usage is TRBV4-2 and J usage is TRBJ1-1; D perhaps matches TRBD1 (5 bases). Germline V CDR1 and CDR2: LGHNA, YNFKEQ. V was pared by 2 bases and J by 4 bases, with 11 bases between. The CDR3 sequence is 14 residues long. For the CDR3, the DNA is TGTGCCAGCAGCCAAAATTGGGGGGGCACTGAAGCTTTCTTT. Translated, it gives CASSQNWGGTEAFF.

This chain connects TRBV7-2 to TRBJ2-7; no clear D gene. CDR1 and CDR2 from the germline V gene are SGHTA and FQGNSA. Trimming cost V 2 bases and J 7 bases, with 12 bases left between them. The CDR3 totals 13 residues. DNA for the CDR3: TGTGCCAGCAGCTTAATGAGAGCACGGGAGCAGTACTTC. Protein product: CASSLMRAREQYF.

V usage is TRBV20-1 and J usage is TRBJ1-3; tentative D call: TRBD1 (6 bases). The CDR3 has 15 amino acids. V lost 0 bases and J lost 1, with 10 bases in between. Germline values: CDR1 DFQATT, CDR2 SNEGSKA (reference sequence). The CDR3 sequence is CSARDPQGSGNTIYF. As DNA, the CDR3 is TGCAGTGCTAGAGATCCACAGGGATCTGGAAACACCATATATTTT.

This clonotype has only a few counts. The chain links TRBV7-9 to TRBJ2-1, with 8 bases aligning to TRBD1. The CDR3 extends over 17 amino acids. CDR1 is SEHNR, CDR2 FQNEAQ, per germline (reference sequence). The trim removed 5 bases at V and 0 bases at J, leaving 9 bases unmatched. The CDR3, as DNA: TGTGCCAGCAGCGCCGGACAGGGCCTCCTCTCCTACAATGAGCAGTTCTTC. Translating gives CASSAGQGLLSYNEQFF. The full variable domain, rest sourced from reference TRBV7-9 and TRBJ2-1, is DTGVSQNPRHKITKRGQNVTFRCDPISEHNRLYWYRQTLGQGPEFLTYFQNEAQLEKSRLLSDRFSAERPKGSFSTLEIQRTEQGDSAMYLCASSAGQGLLSYNEQFFGPGTRLTVL.